The clone carrying this TCR beta chain was counted a single time. These data come from a study of blood T cell repertoires in COVID-19. Study-wide context: COVID-19 samples collected from the United States, Italy and Spain covered acute and convalescent phases.

This CDR3 is built from 14 residues. Germline V gene lookup returns CDR1 SGDLS and CDR2 YYNGEE. Trimming pared 4 bases from V and 8 bases from J, leaving 16 bases between. Sequencing was performed with immunoSEQ multiplex PCR; in TCRdb, only in-frame clones are kept and a portion is missing. This sample has about 440,000 clones; around 88% occur once, and the top ten carry roughly an eighth. The receptor comes from a woman between 45 and 65 years old with COVID-19, enrolled during active disease. V and J are TRBV9 and TRBJ1-5; D remains unclear. Input material: peripheral blood. CDR3 region: CASSSGPEREPQHF. For the CDR3, the DNA is TGTGCCAGCAGCTCCGGCCCGGAGAGGGAGCCCCAGCATTTT.